The 20 T cell receptor beta chains below come from one sample, sequenced in a study of blood T cells in healthy people across ages. With a J-beta primer mix and a sample-barcoded 5' primer, a second PCR ran about 7 to 11 cycles. TCRdb re-analysed the 5' RACE reads in MiXCR, keeping a single row per CDR3 protein. Of about 930,000 distinct CDR3 sequences listed, roughly 28% were seen once; the top ten hold roughly a tenth. Another study also made use of these data, one on T cells of mothers and their children.

The sequenced material came from blood. These receptors were taken from a middle-aged woman in good health.

This clonotype was recorded at least ten times. The J gene is TRBJ1-2, the V gene TRBV28; the D gene is possibly TRBD1 (6 bases). V lost 5 bases to trimming and J lost 4 bases, with 14 bases between them. Germline V gene lookup returns CDR1 MDHEN and CDR2 SYDVKM. CDR3 length equals 14 residues. This CDR3 reads CASSPPTGFYGYTF. In nucleotides, the CDR3 is TGTGCCAGCAGTCCCCCGACAGGATTCTATGGCTACACCTTC.

This clonotype was seen only a few times. The rearrangement uses TRBV6-6 and TRBJ2-3; no firm D call. This CDR3 has 18 residues. The germline V gene has CDR1 MNHNY and CDR2 SVGAGI (reference sequence). V dropped 4 bases and J dropped 0 bases, with 20 bases sitting between them. The CDR3 loop is CASSSAPGLERSTDTQYF. The CDR3, as DNA: TGTGCCAGCAGTTCTGCGCCGGGCCTAGAAAGGAGCACAGATACGCAGTATTTT.

This clonotype appeared many times. V usage is TRBV28 and J usage is TRBJ1-2; D not resolved. The V end lost 6 bases, the J end lost 4 bases, and 6 bases lay between the germline ends. The CDR3 runs 11 residues. Germline assignment: CDR1 MDHEN and CDR2 SYDVKM. CDR3 sequence reads: CASSFLYGYTF. CDR3 nucleotide sequence: TGTGCCAGCAGCTTCCTCTATGGCTACACCTTC.

The chain recombines TRBV7-9 with TRBJ2-1; TRBD1 might be the D (6 bases). Germline CDR1 reads SEHNR; CDR2 reads FQNEAQ (reference sequence). V lost 5 bases, J lost 7 bases, and 15 bases lay in between. The CDR3 length is 14 residues. The CDR3: CASSPPPTGNEQFF. DNA for the CDR3: TGTGCCAGCAGCCCACCCCCGACAGGTAATGAGCAGTTCTTC.

The sample holds a few counts of this clonotype. The rearrangement uses TRBV29-1 and TRBJ2-5; 10 bases are shared with TRBD2. The V gene's germline CDR1 is SQVTM and CDR2 ANQGSEA. The CDR3 is made up of 15 amino acids. With 6 bases clipped from V and 11 bases from J, the junction kept 18 bases outside the gene matches. The CDR3 spells CSVRLTGTSARVQYF. DNA for the CDR3: TGCAGCGTCCGACTTACCGGGACTAGCGCCAGGGTGCAGTACTTC.

Concerning this clonotype itself: A much larger clone differs from this one at a single base, so this may be a read error. The rearrangement joins TRBV5-6 to TRBJ2-3, with D maybe TRBD2 (7 bases). CDR3 length: 17 residues. Germline V gene data show CDR1 as SGHDT and CDR2 as YYEEEE. Deletions cut 0 bases from V and 4 bases from J, with 18 bases between. CDR3 sequence (DNA): TGTGCCAGCAGCTTGGTGGCACTAGCGAGGGGGTCAGATACGCAGTATTTT. Protein: CASSLVALARGSDTQYF.

In this sample, this clonotype turned up many times. The genes are TRBV20-1 and TRBJ1-6, with D unresolved. Germline V lookup: CDR1 DFQATT, CDR2 SNEGSKA (reference sequence). V was cut by 3 bases and J by 0 bases, with 18 bases left in between. This CDR3 contains 18 residues. The chain's CDR3 is CSASNHALMNSYNSPLHF. The CDR3 region has the DNA TGCAGTGCTAGTAACCACGCCTTAATGAACTCCTATAATTCACCCCTCCACTTT.

The genes are TRBV20-1 and TRBJ2-4; 15 bases map to TRBD2. V shed 1 base and J 5 bases; nucleotides not matched to a gene: 0. From germline, CDR1 is DFQATT and CDR2 SNEGSKA (reference sequence). This CDR3 is 15 amino acids long. For the CDR3, the DNA is TGCAGTGCTAGAGGGACTAGCGGGAGGGAAAACATTCAGTACTTC. Encoded protein: CSARGTSGRENIQYF.

This clonotype came up a few times. The V and J genes are TRBV3-1 and TRBJ1-2; TRBD1 matches 7 bases. The trim removed 4 bases at V and 4 bases at J, leaving 9 bases unmatched. There are 15 residues in the CDR3. Germline V gene lookup returns CDR1 LGHDT and CDR2 YNNKEL (reference sequence). The CDR3 region is CASSRGQESTYGYTF. DNA of the CDR3: TGTGCCAGCAGCCGCGGACAGGAATCCACCTATGGCTACACCTTC.

The chain links TRBV6-6 to TRBJ1-1; D is unclear. The length of the CDR3 is 11 residues. Trimming took off 6 bases at V and 1 base at J, with 3 bases between the two ends. The germline V gene has CDR1 MNHNY and CDR2 SVGAGI (reference sequence). CDR3: CASRWNTEAFF. CDR3 nucleotide sequence: TGTGCCAGCAGGTGGAACACTGAAGCTTTCTTT.

This clonotype was detected many times. V gene TRBV12-3 or TRBV12-4 combines with J gene TRBJ1-2; no clear D gene. The ends were cut back, 5 bases at V and 2 bases at J, with 9 bases in the middle. The CDR3 loop spans 13 amino acids. CDR3 nucleotide sequence: TGTGCCAGCAGTCCATCGGAAAACTATGGCTACACCTTC. Translated, it gives CASSPSENYGYTF.

This clonotype was observed a few times. CDR3 loop: CASSLSIRSSYNEQFF. The CDR3 DNA reads TGTGCCAGCAGTTTATCAATCCGGAGCTCCTACAATGAGCAGTTCTTC. V usage is TRBV27 and J usage is TRBJ2-1; no clear D. There are 16 residues in the CDR3. Trimming stripped 0 bases from V and 0 bases from J, with 9 bases between. Germline V gene lookup returns CDR1 MNHEY and CDR2 SMNVEV (reference sequence).

For this clonotype: This could be a read error, since a much larger clone is one nucleotide away. The chain uses TRBV6-6 and TRBJ2-5, with D possibly TRBD2 on 6 matching bases. The J call may not be correct, given that the DNA end is closer to TRBJ2-7. Per the germline V gene, CDR1 is MNHNY and CDR2 is SVGAGI (reference sequence). The CDR3 loop spans 17 amino acids. The CDR3 reads CASSYGGDGLSTYEQYF. The CDR3 DNA reads as TGTGCCAGCAGTTACGGAGGGGACGGGTTGTCCACCTACGAGCAGTACTTC.

This chain links TRBV6-2 or TRBV6-3 with TRBJ2-7, with D perhaps matching TRBD1 (6 bases). V lost 2 bases and J lost 4, with 12 bases in between. There are 14 residues in the CDR3. Germline V lookup: CDR1 MNHEY, CDR2 SVGEGT. In nucleotides, the CDR3 is TGTGCCAGCAGTTACCGGTACAGGGAATACGAGCAGTACTTC. This sequence encodes CASSYRYREYEQYF.

The chain combines TRBV5-1 with TRBJ2-5, with a weak D call TRBD1 (6 bases). Trimming took 4 bases from V and 4 from J, leaving 14 bases between them. Germline CDR1 is SGHRS and CDR2 is YFSETQ. The CDR3 extends over 14 amino acids. The CDR3 coding sequence is TGCGCCAGCAGCCGGCAGGGGACCCGAGAGACCCAGTACTTC. Protein product: CASSRQGTRETQYF.

CDR3 DNA: TGTGCCAGCAGCCGCAGGACGACTAGCAGAGAGACCCAGTACTTC. It encodes CASSRRTTSRETQYF. The V call is TRBV27, the J call TRBJ2-5; 7 nucleotides match TRBD2. This CDR3 has 15 residues. Germline V gives CDR1 MNHEY, CDR2 SMNVEV (reference sequence). The V gene end was trimmed by 6 bases and the J gene end by 4 bases; junction bases not matched to a gene: 11.

Concerning this clonotype itself: A much bigger clone sits one base away, suggesting this may be a read error. The chain is built from TRBV9 and TRBJ2-1; TRBD2 might be the D (6 bases). V was pared by 4 bases and J by 9 bases, with 20 bases between. The CDR3 contains 15 residues. Per germline, CDR1 SGDLS and CDR2 YYNGEE. In nucleotides, the CDR3 is TGTGCCAGCAGCCCCGGGAGAGGTGAGGGCGGTGAGCAGTTCTTC. Its protein is CASSPGRGEGGEQFF.

The chain uses TRBV5-1 and TRBJ2-7, with TRBD2 matching over 11 bases. V trimming: 4 bases; J trimming: 2 bases; junction bases outside the gene matches: 5. Germline V gene sequence: CDR1 SGHRS, CDR2 YFSETQ. The CDR3 spans 15 residues. CDR3 in DNA: TGCGCCAGCAGCCCAATAGCGGGGGGGCCCTACGAGCAGTACTTC. This sequence encodes CASSPIAGGPYEQYF.

Remarks on this clonotype: At one of its ends the junction is not consistent with the germline gene, which may arise from a read error. This chain connects TRBV7-7 to TRBJ1-4; 8 bases are a match to TRBD1. This CDR3 region has 14 residues. Germline-derived CDR1 and CDR2 are SSHAT and FNYEAQ (reference sequence). The CDR3 region has the DNA TGTGCTAGCAGCCCCGACAGGGGAGGGGGAAAACTGTTTTTT. This sequence encodes CASSPDRGGGKLFF.

The J gene is TRBJ1-1, the V gene TRBV3-1; TRBD1 matches 8 bases. The CDR3 covers 15 residues. The junction had 5 bases not matched to a gene; V was cut back by 5 bases and J by 0 bases. Germline-derived CDR1 and CDR2 are LGHDT and YNNKEL (reference sequence). Here the CDR3 DNA reads TGTGCCAGCAGCATATCAGGGGGCATGAACACTGAAGCTTTCTTT. Protein: CASSISGGMNTEAFF.